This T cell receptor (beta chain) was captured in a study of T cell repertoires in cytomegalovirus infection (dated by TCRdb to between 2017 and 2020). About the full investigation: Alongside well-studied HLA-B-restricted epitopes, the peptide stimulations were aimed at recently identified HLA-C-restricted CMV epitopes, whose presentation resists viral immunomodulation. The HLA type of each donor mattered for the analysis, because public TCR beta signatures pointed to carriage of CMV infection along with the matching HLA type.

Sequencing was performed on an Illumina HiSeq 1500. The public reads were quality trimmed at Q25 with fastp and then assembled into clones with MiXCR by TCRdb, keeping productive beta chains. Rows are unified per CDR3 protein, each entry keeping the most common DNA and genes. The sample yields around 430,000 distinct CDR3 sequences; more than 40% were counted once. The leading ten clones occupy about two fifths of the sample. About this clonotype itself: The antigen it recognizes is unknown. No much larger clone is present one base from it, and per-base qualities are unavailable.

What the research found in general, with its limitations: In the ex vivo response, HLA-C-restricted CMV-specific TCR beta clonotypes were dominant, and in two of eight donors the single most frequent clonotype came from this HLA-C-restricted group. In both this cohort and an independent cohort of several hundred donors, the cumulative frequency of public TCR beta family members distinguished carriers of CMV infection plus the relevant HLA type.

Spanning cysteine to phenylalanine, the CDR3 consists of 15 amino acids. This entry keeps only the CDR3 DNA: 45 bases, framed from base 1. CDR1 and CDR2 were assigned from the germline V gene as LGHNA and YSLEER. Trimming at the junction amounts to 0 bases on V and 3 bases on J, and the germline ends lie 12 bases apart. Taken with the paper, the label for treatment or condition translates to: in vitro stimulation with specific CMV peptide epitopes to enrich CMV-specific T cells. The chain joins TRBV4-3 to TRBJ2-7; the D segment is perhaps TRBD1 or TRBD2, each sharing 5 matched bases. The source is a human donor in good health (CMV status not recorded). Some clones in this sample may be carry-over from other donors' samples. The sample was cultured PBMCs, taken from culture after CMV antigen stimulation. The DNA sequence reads TGCGCCAGCAGCCAAGATTTAGGGACCGGCTACGAGCAGTACTTC. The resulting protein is CASSQDLGTGYEQYF.